The next 5 T cell receptor beta chains were all read from a single sample in a study of cytomegalovirus exposure and HLA in healthy donors (dated by TCRdb to the late 2010s). The library relied on the immunoSEQ multiplex PCR assay. The multiplex PCR relied on a mix of 60 forward primers for TCR Vbeta segments and 13 reverse primers for TCR Jbeta segments. In its TCRdb copy, this immuneACCESS table keeps in-frame sequences only and misses some clones. Where compared with another copy, unresolved V genes explain less than half of these, and the others have no known cause. Recorded for this sample are approximately 210,000 clones; around 87% of them occurred a single time. The leading ten clones occupy roughly 1.3% of the sample. The material sequenced was PBMCs. The receptors originated from a man younger than 45 in good health and CMV-seronegative.

This chain uses TRBV7-9 with TRBJ2-5; 7 bases are shared with TRBD2. V lost 3 bases and J lost 5; bases outside the gene matches: 12. The CDR3 length is 16 residues. Germline CDR1 reads SEHNR; CDR2 reads FQNEAQ (reference sequence). Here the CDR3 reads CASSLGGSRVSETQYF. The CDR3 region has the DNA TGTGCCAGCAGCTTGGGGGGGAGTAGGGTATCGGAGACCCAGTACTTC.

The CDR3 region has the DNA TGTGCCAGCAGCGTATTGGGTCGGGGGGTAGGGCAGTTCTTC. This gives the protein CASSVLGRGVGQFF. V usage is TRBV9 and J usage is TRBJ2-1, with 7 nucleotides matching TRBD2. After removal of 1 base from V and 12 bases from J, the junction contained 10 bases not matched to a gene. Germline CDR1 SGDLS, CDR2 YYNGEE. The CDR3 consists of 14 residues.

The chain is built from TRBV5-1 and TRBJ1-6; perhaps TRBD1 as D (5 bases). The V end was cut by 2 bases, the J end by 7 bases, with 13 bases between. From germline, CDR1 is SGHRS and CDR2 YFSETQ. The CDR3 has 15 amino acids. CDR3 loop: CASSFQGNRNSPLHF. The CDR3 nucleotides are TGCGCCAGCAGCTTCCAGGGCAACCGCAATTCACCCCTCCACTTT. The whole variable domain, remainder taken from reference TRBV5-1 and TRBJ1-6, is KAGVTQTPRYLIKTRGQQVTLSCSPISGHRSVSWYQQTPGQGLQFLFEYFSETQRNKGNFPGRFSGRQFSNSRSEMNVSTLELGDSALYLCASSFQGNRNSPLHFGNGTRLTVT.

This clone was seen a handful of times. V gene TRBV7-9 combines with J gene TRBJ2-1; 9 bases are a match to TRBD1. The CDR3 consists of 17 residues. Per the germline V gene, CDR1 is SEHNR and CDR2 is FQNEAQ (reference sequence). The trim removed 4 bases at V and 7 bases at J, leaving 14 bases unmatched. The CDR3 nucleotides are TGTGCCAGCAGCTCGAACATAGGGGACAGGGTACCGAATGAGCAGTTCTTC. It codes for CASSSNIGDRVPNEQFF.

This chain's CDR3 is CSLREARTQYF. DNA of the CDR3: TGCAGCTTGCGGGAGGCTCGGACGCAGTATTTT. The V gene is TRBV29-1, the J gene TRBJ2-3; 8 bases map to TRBD2. The CDR3 extends over 11 amino acids. Per germline, CDR1 SQVTM and CDR2 ANQGSEA. Trimming cost V 8 bases and J 9 bases; bases outside gene matches: 7.